The entry that follows covers one T cell receptor beta chain sequence. It has no known antigen specificity. No clone much larger than this one lies a single base away; base qualities are absent. The CDR3 spans 14 residues, from the cysteine through the phenylalanine. Of all the DNA, just the CDR3 is kept, 42 bases in frame from base 1. From the germline V gene (reference sequence), CDR1 is DFQATT and CDR2 is SNEGSKA. V is cut by 5 bases and J by 10 bases, and the space between the germline ends is 21 bases. In this study, sorted CD4+ and CD8+ T cells from the blood of healthy subjects and of severe aplastic anemia patients had their TCR repertoires deep-sequenced. Ficoll-Paque density gradient centrifugation was used to isolate peripheral blood mononuclear cells. Before DNA extraction, CD4+ and CD8+ T cells were sorted with FACS or magnetic beads. These data come from a study of CD8+CD57+ T cells in acquired aplastic anemia (dated 2018 in TCRdb). Background for the entire study: Extracted DNA from sorted CD4+ and CD8+ cells averaged around 3.5 ug, ranging from roughly 0.19 to 27.4 ug. Healthy donor samples averaged approximately 10 million reads for CD4+ and under 12 million for CD8+ cells. General study outcomes and caveats: Patients and healthy controls showed no significant difference in CD8+ Simpson's diversity (P=0.060). Although roughly 29 CD8+ CDR3 sequences were shared by patients and controls, these sequences appeared highly expressed in patients and within the immunodominant clones of patients.

Genomic DNA was used as template for profiling of TCR beta VDJ combinations and CDR3 sequences. An Illumina HiSeq 2000 was used for TCR repertoire sequencing. Regarding the original processing steps: Repertoire assessment relied on Simpson's diversity index, CDR3 size and DJ length profiles, and TRBV/TRBJ rearrangement plots. The most abundant DNA sequence in the deep sequencing data was taken as the immunodominant clone. CDR3 amino acid sequences were screened for sharing across subjects and were compared with published repertoires and the VDJdb database. TCRdb ran its own pipeline on the public reads, namely fastp trimming at Q25 and MiXCR clone calling, and kept in-frame beta chains. Records with the same CDR3 protein are collapsed into one entry carrying the most frequent genes and DNA. The V and J calls and clone size are TCRdb's, not the authors'. The sample data list 98,000 or so distinct CDR3 sequences, and around 53% of these were observed just once. Around a third of the sample goes to the ten largest clones.

The sequence came from a human donor in good health, serving as a control. The chain uses TRBV20-1 and TRBJ2-1, and the D gene may be TRBD1, 5 bases matching. The sample comprised sorted CD4+, CD8+, or CD8+CD57+ T cells (not recorded which) from PBMCs. The base sequence is TGCAGTGCTGTCGACTGGGGCTTAGGGAACGAGCAGTTCTTC. The encoded protein is CSAVDWGLGNEQFF.